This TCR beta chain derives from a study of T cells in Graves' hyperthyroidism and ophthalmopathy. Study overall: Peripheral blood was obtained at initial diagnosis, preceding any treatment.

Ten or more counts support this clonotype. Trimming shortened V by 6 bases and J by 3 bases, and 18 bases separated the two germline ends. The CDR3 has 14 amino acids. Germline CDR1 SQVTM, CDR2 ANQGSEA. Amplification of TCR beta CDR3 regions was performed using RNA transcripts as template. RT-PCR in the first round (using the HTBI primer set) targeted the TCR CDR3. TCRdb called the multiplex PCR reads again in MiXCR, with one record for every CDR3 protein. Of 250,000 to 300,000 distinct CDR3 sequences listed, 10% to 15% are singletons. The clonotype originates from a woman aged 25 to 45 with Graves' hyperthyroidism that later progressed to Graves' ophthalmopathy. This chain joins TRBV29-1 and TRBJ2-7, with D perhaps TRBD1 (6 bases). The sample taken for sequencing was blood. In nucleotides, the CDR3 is TGCAGCGTGGAGACACAGGGAGAGGTCTACGAGCAGTACTTC. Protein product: CSVETQGEVYEQYF.